The clone carrying this TCR beta chain was counted once. Its antigen is not known. The record originates from a study of T cell responses to AZD1222 COVID-19 vaccine. Overall study: Whether given at about 4 or about 12 weeks, second doses were pooled.

The CDR3 sequence is 13 residues long. Trimming shortened V by 2 bases and J by 6 bases, and 7 bases separated the two germline ends. From germline, CDR1 is LGHDT and CDR2 YNNKEL (reference sequence). Study-level findings and limits: In a largely white British group with more females than males, clonal diversity was possibly underestimated. When two AZD1222 doses had been given, Spike-specific TCR breadth and depth rose.

TCRdb's copy holds only in-frame clones and misses some; the assay was immunoSEQ multiplex PCR. This table holds over 100,000 clones, roughly nine tenths found once. The rearrangement links TRBV3-1 (or the pseudogene TRBV3-2) to TRBJ2-2; no definite D call. The receptor was derived from an adult in good health. Sample: peripheral blood, taken on day 0 of AZD1222 vaccination. This chain's CDR3 is CASSQRGPGELFF. The CDR3 nucleotides are TGTGCCAGCAGCCAACGAGGTCCCGGGGAGCTGTTTTTT.